One and the same sample provided the 24 T cell receptor beta chains below, sequenced in a study of blood T cell repertoires in COVID-19. Sequencing was performed with immunoSEQ multiplex PCR; in TCRdb, only in-frame clones are kept and a portion is missing. The top ten hold 2.5% to 3% of the sample, which has a few hundred thousand clones, roughly 90% seen once. Sequencing was performed on peripheral blood. These TCRs come from a woman aged 25 to 45 with COVID-19, enrolled during active disease.

The chain employs TRBV7-2 and TRBJ2-1; D call uncertain. Trimming stripped 0 bases from V and 6 bases from J, with 6 bases between. The CDR3 runs to 13 residues. Germline V CDR1 and CDR2: SGHTA, FQGNSA. Written as DNA, the CDR3 is TGTGCCAGCAGCTTAGCCCTTCTCAATGAGCAGTTCTTC. Its protein is CASSLALLNEQFF.

The chain is built from TRBV7-2 and TRBJ2-2; 9 nucleotides line up with TRBD2. V shed 3 bases, J shed 2 bases, and the junction held 4 bases outside the gene matches. CDR1 and CDR2 from the germline V gene are SGHTA and FQGNSA. The CDR3 sequence is 16 residues long. The CDR3 DNA reads as TGTGCCAGCAGCTTTCGAGCGGGAGGAAACACCGGGGAGCTGTTTTTT. It encodes CASSFRAGGNTGELFF. Filled out from reference TRBV7-2 and TRBJ2-2, the complete variable domain reads GAGVSQSPSNKVTEKGKDVELRCDPISGHTALYWYRQSLGQGLEFLIYFQGNSAPDKSGLPSDRFSAERTGGSVSTLTIQRTQQEDSAVYLCASSFRAGGNTGELFFGEGSRLTVL.

The chain combines TRBV6-2 or TRBV6-3 with TRBJ2-7, with D possibly matching TRBD1 (6 bases). The CDR3 has 13 amino acids. V was cut by 2 bases and J by 4 bases, with 9 bases left in between. CDR1 is MNHEY and CDR2 is SVGEGT in the germline V gene. CDR3 nucleotide sequence: TGTGCCAGCAGTTACACAGGGTTTTACGAGCAGTACTTC. Protein: CASSYTGFYEQYF.

The rearrangement joins TRBV5-4 to TRBJ2-5; D might be TRBD1 (5 bases). This CDR3 region has 13 residues. V was pared by 0 bases and J by 2 bases, with 5 bases between. The germline CDR1 and CDR2 sequences are SGHNT and YYREEE (reference sequence). CDR3 sequence: CASSLGQQETQYF. In DNA form, the CDR3 reads TGTGCCAGCAGCTTGGGACAGCAAGAGACCCAGTACTTC.

The chain is built from TRBV28 and TRBJ1-1; D is unclear. The CDR3 runs 18 residues. V shed 3 bases and J shed 4 bases, with 24 bases lying between them. Germline V gene data show CDR1 as MDHEN and CDR2 as SYDVKM. CDR3 DNA sequence: TGTGCCAGCAGTTTCACCCTCCTATCCAGCTCTTCAGGCACTGAAGCTTTCTTT. Amino acid sequence: CASSFTLLSSSSGTEAFF.

The chain joins TRBV19 to TRBJ2-2; 10 bases line up with TRBD2. Germline CDR1 reads LNHDA; CDR2 reads SQIVND (reference sequence). The CDR3 is 16 residues long. V lost 6 bases, J lost 4 bases, and 8 bases stayed unmatched. CDR3 protein: CASSESSGSSTGELFF. For the CDR3, the DNA is TGTGCCAGTAGCGAGTCTAGCGGGAGTAGCACCGGGGAGCTGTTTTTT.

This chain uses TRBV9 with TRBJ2-2, with D possibly TRBD2 on 5 matching bases. The V end lost 3 bases, the J end lost 5 bases, and 8 bases lay between the germline ends. CDR3 length: 13 residues. Looked up from germline, CDR1 is SGDLS and CDR2 is YYNGEE. The CDR3 bases are TGTGCCAGCAGCGCCGGGGTTACCGGGGAGCTGTTTTTT. Its protein is CASSAGVTGELFF.

The V gene is TRBV29-1, the J gene TRBJ1-6; maybe TRBD1 (5 bases). The CDR3 spans 12 residues. Germline assignment: CDR1 SQVTM and CDR2 ANQGSEA. The V end was cut by 6 bases, the J end by 9 bases, with 12 bases between. The CDR3 nucleotides are TGCAGCGTGGGAGGTGGGGGTTCACCCCTCCACTTT. Translated, it gives CSVGGGGSPLHF.

The chain uses TRBV6-5 and TRBJ2-7; D might be TRBD1 (5 bases). Germline CDR1 and CDR2: MNHEY and SVGAGI. The CDR3 runs 11 residues. V lost 9 bases to trimming and J lost 5 bases, with 11 bases between them. CDR3 bases: TGTGCCAGTACCAGGGTAAACGAGCAGTACTTC. Protein sequence: CASTRVNEQYF.

This clone has only one observation. This chain connects TRBV2 to TRBJ2-7; TRBD2 is a possible D gene (5 bases). V was trimmed by 7 bases and J by 3 bases, leaving 10 bases between them. Germline V gene lookup returns CDR1 SNHLY and CDR2 FYNNEI. The CDR3 is 12 amino acids. CDR3 bases: TGTGCCAGCAACAGACGGGACTACGAGCAGTACTTC. Residues: CASNRRDYEQYF.

The CDR3 DNA reads as TGTGCCTGGAGCCGGGGGACAGTCTATGGCTACACCTTC. It specifies CAWSRGTVYGYTF. The J gene is TRBJ1-2, the V gene TRBV30; 7 nucleotides agree with TRBD1. The junction had 5 bases not matched to a gene; V was cut back by 3 bases and J by 4 bases. CDR1 is GTSNPN, CDR2 SVGIG, per germline (reference sequence). The CDR3 covers 13 residues.

The chain carries TRBV7-7 and TRBJ2-5, with TRBD2 matching over 7 bases. Germline values: CDR1 SSHAT, CDR2 FNYEAQ (reference sequence). The junction had 3 bases not matched to a gene; V was cut back by 1 base and J by 1 base. CDR3 length: 15 residues. CDR3 protein: CASSLGGSVQETQYF. In nucleotides, the CDR3 is TGTGCCAGCAGCTTAGGCGGGAGTGTCCAAGAGACCCAGTACTTC.

V gene TRBV25-1 combines with J gene TRBJ2-7; unclear D gene. The V gene's germline CDR1 is MGHDK and CDR2 SYGVNS. This CDR3 spans 14 amino acids. The V and J ends lost 3 bases and 3 bases respectively, with 12 bases between them. DNA of the CDR3: TGTGCCAGCAGTGACCCAGGTCAAGGCTACGAGCAGTACTTC. The encoded protein is CASSDPGQGYEQYF.

This clone was picked up one time. This chain connects TRBV11-2 to TRBJ1-1, with unresolved D. The length of the CDR3 is 11 residues. Germline V gene data show CDR1 as SGHAT and CDR2 as FQNNGV. V was cut by 2 bases and J by 7 bases, with 5 bases left in between. The CDR3 protein is CASSLYSEAFF. The CDR3 nucleotides are TGTGCCAGCAGCTTATACAGTGAAGCTTTCTTT.

The rearrangement uses TRBV27 and TRBJ2-4, with 9 bases matching TRBD2. This CDR3 contains 15 residues. Germline-derived CDR1 and CDR2 are MNHEY and SMNVEV (reference sequence). V was pared by 3 bases and J by 4 bases, with 4 bases of the junction left unmatched. The CDR3 bases are TGTGCCAGCAGTTTTCGGGCGGGAGGGAAAAACATTCAGTACTTC. As protein: CASSFRAGGKNIQYF.

The chain employs TRBV9 and TRBJ2-1, with 8 bases fitting TRBD1. The CDR3 extends over 15 amino acids. With 0 bases clipped from V and 4 bases from J, the junction kept 3 bases outside the gene matches. CDR1 is SGDLS, CDR2 YYNGEE, per germline. CDR3 bases: TGTGCCAGCAGCGTAGGACAGGGGACATACAATGAGCAGTTCTTC. Translated: CASSVGQGTYNEQFF.

The V gene is TRBV5-4, the J gene TRBJ2-4; 8 nucleotides align to TRBD1. After removal of 4 bases from V and 8 bases from J, the junction contained 5 bases not matched to a gene. Germline V gives CDR1 SGHNT, CDR2 YYREEE (reference sequence). The CDR3 is made up of 13 amino acids. The CDR3 region has the DNA TGTGCCAGCAGCGGACAGGGACCGGACATTCAGTACTTC. Translated, it gives CASSGQGPDIQYF. The full variable domain, in which reference TRBV5-4 and TRBJ2-4 provide the parts outside the CDR3, is ETGVTQSPTHLIKTRGQQVTLRCSSQSGHNTVSWYQQALGQGPQFIFQYYREEENGRGNFPPRFSGLQFPNYSSELNVNALELDDSALYLCASSGQGPDIQYFGAGTRLSVL.

The rearrangement links TRBV28 to TRBJ1-2; D not resolved. Trimming shortened V by 7 bases and J by 2 bases, and 8 bases separated the two germline ends. The CDR3 runs to 12 residues. Germline V CDR1 and CDR2: MDHEN, SYDVKM. The CDR3 coding sequence is TGTGCCAGCATGGAGGGAAACTATGGCTACACCTTC. It translates to CASMEGNYGYTF.

V is TRBV11-3 and J is TRBJ2-2; D may be TRBD2 (6 bases). The CDR3 runs to 15 residues. V was shortened by 5 bases and J by 3 bases, with 13 bases between the two germline ends. Germline CDR1 reads SGHNT; CDR2 reads YENEEA. The chain's CDR3 is CASSAGGLYTGELFF. In nucleotides, the CDR3 is TGTGCCAGCAGCGCTGGGGGACTCTACACCGGGGAGCTGTTTTTT.

The chain couples TRBV6-5 to TRBJ2-1; 10 bases are shared with TRBD2. V was pared by 7 bases and J by 7 bases, with 7 bases of the junction left unmatched. Germline V gene sequence: CDR1 MNHEY, CDR2 SVGAGI. This CDR3 has 14 residues. CDR3: CASKVAGGPNEQFF. CDR3 nucleotide sequence: TGTGCCAGCAAGGTAGCGGGAGGCCCAAATGAGCAGTTCTTC.

This clone was detected a few times. The sample carries other DNA sequences with the same CDR3. The rearrangement joins TRBV15 to TRBJ2-7; 15 nucleotides align to TRBD2. The CDR3 loop spans 16 amino acids. V shed 3 bases and J 4 bases; nucleotides not matched to a gene: 4. Germline-derived CDR1 and CDR2 are LNHNV and YYDKDF (reference sequence). DNA for the CDR3: TGTGCCACCAGCAGCGGACTAGCGGGAGGGCCTTACGAGCAGTACTTC. This gives the protein CATSSGLAGGPYEQYF.

The rearrangement uses TRBV7-2 and TRBJ1-6, with D perhaps matching TRBD1 (5 bases). Germline loops: CDR1 SGHTA, CDR2 FQGNSA. CDR3 length: 15 residues. With 3 bases removed from V and 5 bases from J, the gap between germline ends came to 11 bases. The CDR3 spells CASSLSAGNNSPLHF. The CDR3 nucleotides read TGTGCCAGCAGCTTGTCAGCAGGGAATAATTCACCCCTCCACTTT.

This rearrangement joins TRBV7-2 to TRBJ1-2; D gene uncertain. The CDR3 covers 13 residues. Germline CDR1 and CDR2: SGHTA and FQGNSA. The germline V and J ends were trimmed by 5 bases and 6 bases, with 13 bases remaining between them. CDR3 in amino acids: CASSTRTVHGYTF. CDR3 bases: TGTGCCAGCAGCACCCGAACAGTACATGGCTACACCTTC.

In this sample, this clone is medium-sized. The chain recombines TRBV7-9 with TRBJ1-3, with 8 bases identical to TRBD1. Per germline, CDR1 SEHNR and CDR2 FQNEAQ (reference sequence). The CDR3 sequence is 16 residues long. J gave up 6 bases and V 4 bases, and 11 bases lay outside the gene matches. The CDR3 DNA sequence: TGTGCCAGCAGCTCCCCGGGACAGGAGACCGTAAACACCATATATTTT. This translates into CASSSPGQETVNTIYF.